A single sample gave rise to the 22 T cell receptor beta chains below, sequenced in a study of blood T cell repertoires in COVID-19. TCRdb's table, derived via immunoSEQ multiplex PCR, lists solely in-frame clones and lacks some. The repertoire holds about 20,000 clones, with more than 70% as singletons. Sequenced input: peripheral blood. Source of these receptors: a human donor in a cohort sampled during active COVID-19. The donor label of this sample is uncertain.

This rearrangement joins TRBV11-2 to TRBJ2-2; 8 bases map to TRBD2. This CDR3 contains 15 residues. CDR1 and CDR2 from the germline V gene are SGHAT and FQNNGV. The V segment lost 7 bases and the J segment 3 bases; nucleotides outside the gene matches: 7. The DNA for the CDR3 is TGTGCCAGCACCTCACCAGCGGGAGACACCGGGGAGCTGTTTTTT. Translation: CASTSPAGDTGELFF.

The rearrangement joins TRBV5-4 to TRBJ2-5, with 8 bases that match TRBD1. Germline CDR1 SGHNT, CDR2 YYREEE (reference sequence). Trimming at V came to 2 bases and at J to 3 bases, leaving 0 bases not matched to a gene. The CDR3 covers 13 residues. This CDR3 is CASSLQGEETQYF. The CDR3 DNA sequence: TGTGCCAGCAGCTTACAGGGGGAAGAGACCCAGTACTTC.

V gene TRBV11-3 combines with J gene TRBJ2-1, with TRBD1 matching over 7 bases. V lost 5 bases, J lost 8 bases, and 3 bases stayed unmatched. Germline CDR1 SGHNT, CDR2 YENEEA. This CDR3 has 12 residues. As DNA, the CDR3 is TGTGCCAGCAGCAGACAGGGCGATGAGCAGTTCTTC. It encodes CASSRQGDEQFF.

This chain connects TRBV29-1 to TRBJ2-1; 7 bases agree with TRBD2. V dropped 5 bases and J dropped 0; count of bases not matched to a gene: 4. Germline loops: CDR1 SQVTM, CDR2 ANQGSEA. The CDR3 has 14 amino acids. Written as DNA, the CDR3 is TGCAGCGTTTCCAGCGGGACCTCCTACAATGAGCAGTTCTTC. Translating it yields CSVSSGTSYNEQFF.

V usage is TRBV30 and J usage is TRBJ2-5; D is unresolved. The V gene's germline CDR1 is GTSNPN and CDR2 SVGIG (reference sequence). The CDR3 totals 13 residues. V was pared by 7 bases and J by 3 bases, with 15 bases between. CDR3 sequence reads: CASAGSVKETQYF. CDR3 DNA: TGTGCCTCCGCCGGAAGCGTAAAAGAGACCCAGTACTTC.

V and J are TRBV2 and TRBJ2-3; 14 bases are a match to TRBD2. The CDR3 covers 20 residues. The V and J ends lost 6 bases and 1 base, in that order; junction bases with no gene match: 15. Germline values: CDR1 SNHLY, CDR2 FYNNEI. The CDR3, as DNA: TGTGCCAGCAGCCTCACGAGACTAGCGGGAGGGCCCCTTGGCACAGATACGCAGTATTTT. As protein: CASSLTRLAGGPLGTDTQYF.

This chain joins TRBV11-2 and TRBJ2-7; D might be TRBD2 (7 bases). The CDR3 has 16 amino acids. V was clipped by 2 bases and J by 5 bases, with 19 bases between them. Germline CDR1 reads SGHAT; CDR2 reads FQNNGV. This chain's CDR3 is CASSLKGGGGADEQYF. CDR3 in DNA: TGTGCCAGCAGCTTAAAGGGAGGTGGGGGGGCGGACGAGCAGTACTTC. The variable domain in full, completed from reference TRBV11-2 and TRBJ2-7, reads EAGVAQSPRYKIIEKRQSVAFWCNPISGHATLYWYQQILGQGPKLLIQFQNNGVVDDSQLPKDRFSAERLKGVDSTLKIQPAKLEDSAVYLCASSLKGGGGADEQYFGPGTRLTVT.

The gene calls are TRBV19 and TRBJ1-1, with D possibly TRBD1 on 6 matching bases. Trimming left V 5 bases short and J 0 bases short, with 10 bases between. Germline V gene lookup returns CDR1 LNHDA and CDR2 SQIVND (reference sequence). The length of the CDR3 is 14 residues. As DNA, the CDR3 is TGTGCCAGTAGTCTCAGGACAGTGAACACTGAAGCTTTCTTT. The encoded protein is CASSLRTVNTEAFF. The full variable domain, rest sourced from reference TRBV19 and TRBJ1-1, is DGGITQSPKYLFRKEGQNVTLSCEQNLNHDAMYWYRQDPGQGLRLIYYSQIVNDFQKGDIAEGYSVSREKKESFPLTVTSAQKNPTAFYLCASSLRTVNTEAFFGQGTRLTVV.

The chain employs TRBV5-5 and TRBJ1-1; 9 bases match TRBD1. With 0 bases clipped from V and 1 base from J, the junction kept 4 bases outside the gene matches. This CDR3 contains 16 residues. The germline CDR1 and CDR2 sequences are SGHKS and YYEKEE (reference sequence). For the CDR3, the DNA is TGTGCCAGCAGCTTGGACAGGGGGCGGGGGAACACTGAAGCTTTCTTT. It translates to CASSLDRGRGNTEAFF. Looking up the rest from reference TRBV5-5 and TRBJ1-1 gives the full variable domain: DAGVTQSPTHLIKTRGQQVTLRCSPISGHKSVSWYQQVLGQGPQFIFQYYEKEERGRGNFPDRFSARQFPNYSSELNVNALLLGDSALYLCASSLDRGRGNTEAFFGQGTRLTVV.

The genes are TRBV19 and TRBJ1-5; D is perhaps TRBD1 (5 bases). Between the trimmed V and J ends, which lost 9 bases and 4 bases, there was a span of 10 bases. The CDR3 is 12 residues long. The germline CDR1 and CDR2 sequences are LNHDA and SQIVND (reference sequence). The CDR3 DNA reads TGTGCCAGCCGACAGACGAATCAGCCCCAGCATTTT. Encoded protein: CASRQTNQPQHF. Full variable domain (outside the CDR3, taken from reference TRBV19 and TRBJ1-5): DGGITQSPKYLFRKEGQNVTLSCEQNLNHDAMYWYRQDPGQGLRLIYYSQIVNDFQKGDIAEGYSVSREKKESFPLTVTSAQKNPTAFYLCASRQTNQPQHFGDGTRLSIL.

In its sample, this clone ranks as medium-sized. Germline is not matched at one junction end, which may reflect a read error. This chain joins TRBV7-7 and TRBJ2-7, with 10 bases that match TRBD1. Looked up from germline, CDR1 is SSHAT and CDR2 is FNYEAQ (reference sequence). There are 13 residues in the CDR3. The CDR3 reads CASSRDRGHEQYF. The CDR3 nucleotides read TGTGCTAGCAGCCGGGACAGGGGCCACGAGCAGTACTTC.

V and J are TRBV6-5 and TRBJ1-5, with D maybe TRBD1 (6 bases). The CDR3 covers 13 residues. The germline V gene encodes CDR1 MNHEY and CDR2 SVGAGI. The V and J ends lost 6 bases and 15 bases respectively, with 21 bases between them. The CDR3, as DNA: TGTGCCAGCAGGGACAATCACAGGGACATGGGGCATTTT. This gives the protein CASRDNHRDMGHF.

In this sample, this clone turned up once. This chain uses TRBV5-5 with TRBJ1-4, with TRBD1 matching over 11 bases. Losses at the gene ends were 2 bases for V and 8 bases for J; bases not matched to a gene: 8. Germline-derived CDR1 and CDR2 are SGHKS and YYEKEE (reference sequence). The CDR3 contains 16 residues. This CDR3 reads CASSFPGQGALEKLFF. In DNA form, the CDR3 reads TGTGCCAGCAGCTTCCCCGGACAGGGGGCGCTAGAAAAACTGTTTTTT.

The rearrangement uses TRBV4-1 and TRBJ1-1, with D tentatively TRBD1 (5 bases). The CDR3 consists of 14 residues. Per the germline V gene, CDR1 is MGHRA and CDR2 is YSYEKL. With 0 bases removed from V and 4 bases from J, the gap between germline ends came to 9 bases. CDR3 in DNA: TGCGCCAGCAGCCAAGACTGGCAGGGCACTGAAGCTTTCTTT. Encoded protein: CASSQDWQGTEAFF.

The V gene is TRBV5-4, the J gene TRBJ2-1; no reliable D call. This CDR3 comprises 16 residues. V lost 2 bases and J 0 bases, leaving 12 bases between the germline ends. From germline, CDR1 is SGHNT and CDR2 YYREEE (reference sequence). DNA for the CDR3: TGTGCCAGCAGCTTTCCCGGAGCAAGCTCCTACAATGAGCAGTTCTTC. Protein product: CASSFPGASSYNEQFF.

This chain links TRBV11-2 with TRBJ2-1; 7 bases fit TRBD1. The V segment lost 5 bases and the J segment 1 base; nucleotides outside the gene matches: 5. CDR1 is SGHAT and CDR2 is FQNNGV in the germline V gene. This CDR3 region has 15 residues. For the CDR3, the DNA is TGTGCCAGCAGCGAGGGGGCGGAATCCTACAATGAGCAGTTCTTC. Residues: CASSEGAESYNEQFF.

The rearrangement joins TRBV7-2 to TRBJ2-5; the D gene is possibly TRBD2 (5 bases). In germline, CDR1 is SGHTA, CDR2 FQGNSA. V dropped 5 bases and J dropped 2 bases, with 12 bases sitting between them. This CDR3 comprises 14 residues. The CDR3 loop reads CASSLRLRQETQYF. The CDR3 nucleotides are TGTGCCAGCAGCCTAAGACTAAGGCAAGAGACCCAGTACTTC.

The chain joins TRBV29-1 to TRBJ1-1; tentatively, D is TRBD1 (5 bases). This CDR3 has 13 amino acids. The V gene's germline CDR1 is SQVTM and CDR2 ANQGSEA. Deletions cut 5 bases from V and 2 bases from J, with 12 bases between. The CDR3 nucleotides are TGCAGCGTTAAGAGCGGGGGTAACACTGAAGCTTTCTTT. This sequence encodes CSVKSGGNTEAFF.

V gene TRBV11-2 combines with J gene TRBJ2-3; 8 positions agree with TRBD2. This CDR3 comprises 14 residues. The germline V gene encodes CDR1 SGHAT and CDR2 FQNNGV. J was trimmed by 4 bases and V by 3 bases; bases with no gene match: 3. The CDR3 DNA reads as TGTGCCAGCAGCTTTGCGGGAGGCGCAGATACGCAGTATTTT. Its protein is CASSFAGGADTQYF.

CDR3: CASSQDRQNTEAFF. CDR3 nucleotides: TGTGCCAGCAGCCAAGATCGACAGAACACTGAAGCTTTCTTT. This rearrangement joins TRBV3-1 (or the pseudogene TRBV3-2) to TRBJ1-1; D not certain. Trimming pared 0 bases from V and 1 base from J, leaving 6 bases between. The CDR3 loop spans 14 amino acids. Germline CDR1 is LGHDT and CDR2 is YNNKEL (reference sequence).

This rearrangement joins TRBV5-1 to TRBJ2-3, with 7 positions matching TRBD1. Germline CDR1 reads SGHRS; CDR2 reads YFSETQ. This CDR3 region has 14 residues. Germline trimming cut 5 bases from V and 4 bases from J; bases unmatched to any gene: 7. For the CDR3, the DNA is TGCGCCAGCAGTTTAAACAGGGGCGCAGATACGCAGTATTTT. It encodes CASSLNRGADTQYF.

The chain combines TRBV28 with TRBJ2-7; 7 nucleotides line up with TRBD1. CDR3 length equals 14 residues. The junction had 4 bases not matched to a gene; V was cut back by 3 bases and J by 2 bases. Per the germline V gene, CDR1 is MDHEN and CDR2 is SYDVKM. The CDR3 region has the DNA TGTGCCAGCAGTTTTGCCGGGACAGCCTACGAGCAGTACTTC. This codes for CASSFAGTAYEQYF.